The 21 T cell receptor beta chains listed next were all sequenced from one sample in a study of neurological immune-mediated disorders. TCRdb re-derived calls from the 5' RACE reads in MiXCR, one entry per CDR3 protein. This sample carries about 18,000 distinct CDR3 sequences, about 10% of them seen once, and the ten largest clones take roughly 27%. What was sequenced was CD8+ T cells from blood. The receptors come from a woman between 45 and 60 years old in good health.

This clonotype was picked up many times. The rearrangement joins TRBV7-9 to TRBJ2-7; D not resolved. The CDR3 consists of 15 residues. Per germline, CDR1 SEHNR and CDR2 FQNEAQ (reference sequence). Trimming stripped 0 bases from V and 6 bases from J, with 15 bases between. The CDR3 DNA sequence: TGTGCCAGCAGCTTAGCAGATCCGTCACTTTCCGAGCAGTACTTC. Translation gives CASSLADPSLSEQYF.

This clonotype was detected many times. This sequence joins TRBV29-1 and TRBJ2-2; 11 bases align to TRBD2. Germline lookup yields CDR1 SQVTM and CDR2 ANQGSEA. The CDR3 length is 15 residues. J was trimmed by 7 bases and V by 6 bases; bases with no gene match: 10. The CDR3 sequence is CSVELAGVENGELFF. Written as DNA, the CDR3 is TGCAGCGTGGAACTAGCGGGAGTCGAAAACGGGGAGCTGTTTTTT.

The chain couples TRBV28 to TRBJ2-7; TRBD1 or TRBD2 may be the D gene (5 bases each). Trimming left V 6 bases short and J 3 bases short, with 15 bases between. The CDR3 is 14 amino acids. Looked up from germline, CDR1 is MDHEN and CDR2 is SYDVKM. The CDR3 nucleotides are TGTGCCAGCAGCCCTTTGAGGGGATGCTACGAGCAGTACTTC. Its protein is CASSPLRGCYEQYF.

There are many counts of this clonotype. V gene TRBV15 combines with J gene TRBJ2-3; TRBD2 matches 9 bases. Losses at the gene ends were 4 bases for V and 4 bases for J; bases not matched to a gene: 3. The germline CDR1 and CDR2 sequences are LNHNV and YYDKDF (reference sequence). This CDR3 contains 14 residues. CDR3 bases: TGTGCCACCAGCAATAGCGGGAGAGCAGATACGCAGTATTTT. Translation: CATSNSGRADTQYF.

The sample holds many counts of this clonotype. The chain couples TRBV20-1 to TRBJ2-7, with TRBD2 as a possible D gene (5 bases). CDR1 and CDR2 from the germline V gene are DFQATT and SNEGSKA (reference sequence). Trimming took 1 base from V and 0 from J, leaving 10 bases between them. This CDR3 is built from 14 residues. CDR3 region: CSARGLKSSYEQYF. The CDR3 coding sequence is TGCAGTGCTAGAGGACTAAAGAGCTCCTACGAGCAGTACTTC.

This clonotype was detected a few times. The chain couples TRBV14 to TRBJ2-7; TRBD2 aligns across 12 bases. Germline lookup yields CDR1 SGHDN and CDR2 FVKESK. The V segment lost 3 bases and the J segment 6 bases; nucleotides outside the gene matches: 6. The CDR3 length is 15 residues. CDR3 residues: CASSHLAGGQGEQYF. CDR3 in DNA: TGTGCCAGCAGCCACCTAGCGGGAGGGCAGGGCGAGCAGTACTTC. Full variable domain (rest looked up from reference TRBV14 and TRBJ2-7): EAGVTQFPSHSVIEKGQTVTLRCDPISGHDNLYWYRRVMGKEIKFLLHFVKESKQDESGMPNNRFLAERTGGTYSTLKVQPAELEDSGVYFCASSHLAGGQGEQYFGPGTRLTVT.

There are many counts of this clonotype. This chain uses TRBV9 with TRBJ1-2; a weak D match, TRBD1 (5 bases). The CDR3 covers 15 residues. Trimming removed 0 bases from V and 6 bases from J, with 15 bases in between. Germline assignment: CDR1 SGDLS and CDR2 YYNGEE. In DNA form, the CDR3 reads TGTGCCAGCAGCGTAGCCGGACACTTCGCTGATGGCTACACCTTC. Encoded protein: CASSVAGHFADGYTF.

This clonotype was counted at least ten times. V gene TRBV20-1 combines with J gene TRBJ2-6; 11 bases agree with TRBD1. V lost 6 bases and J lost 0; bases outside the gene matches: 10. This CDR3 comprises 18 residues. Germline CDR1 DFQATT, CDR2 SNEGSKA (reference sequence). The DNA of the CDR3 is TGCAGTGCGGGAGGGAGGGGACAGGGGGGCTCTGGGGCCAACGTCCTGACTTTC. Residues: CSAGGRGQGGSGANVLTF.

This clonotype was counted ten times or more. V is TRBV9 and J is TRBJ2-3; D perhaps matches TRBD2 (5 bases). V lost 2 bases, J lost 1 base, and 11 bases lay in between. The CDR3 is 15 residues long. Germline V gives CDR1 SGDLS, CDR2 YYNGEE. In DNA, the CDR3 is TGTGCCAGCAGCGTTGAGGGTTCTGGCACAGATACGCAGTATTTT. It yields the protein CASSVEGSGTDTQYF.

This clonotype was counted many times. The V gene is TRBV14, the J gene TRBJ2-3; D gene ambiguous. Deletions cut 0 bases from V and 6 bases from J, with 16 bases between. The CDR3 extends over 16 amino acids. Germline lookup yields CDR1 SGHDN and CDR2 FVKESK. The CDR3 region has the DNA TGTGCCAGCAGCCAAGATTTTTGGCTGGTCGGGGATACGCAGTATTTT. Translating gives CASSQDFWLVGDTQYF. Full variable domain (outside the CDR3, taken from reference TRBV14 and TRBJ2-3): EAGVTQFPSHSVIEKGQTVTLRCDPISGHDNLYWYRRVMGKEIKFLLHFVKESKQDESGMPNNRFLAERTGGTYSTLKVQPAELEDSGVYFCASSQDFWLVGDTQYFGPGTRLTVL.

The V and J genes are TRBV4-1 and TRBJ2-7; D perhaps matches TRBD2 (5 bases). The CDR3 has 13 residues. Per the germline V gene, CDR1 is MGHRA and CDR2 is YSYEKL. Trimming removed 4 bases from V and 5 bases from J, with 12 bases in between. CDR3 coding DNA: TGCGCCAGCAGCCGCAATCGGGGTGACGAGCAGTACTTC. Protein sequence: CASSRNRGDEQYF.

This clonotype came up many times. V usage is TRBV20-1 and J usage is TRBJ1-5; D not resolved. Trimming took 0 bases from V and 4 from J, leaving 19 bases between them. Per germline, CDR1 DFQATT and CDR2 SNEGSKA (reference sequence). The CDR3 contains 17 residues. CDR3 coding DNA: TGCAGTGCTAGAGATTGGGCCAGCGTGGATAGTAATCAGCCCCAGCATTTT. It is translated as CSARDWASVDSNQPQHF.

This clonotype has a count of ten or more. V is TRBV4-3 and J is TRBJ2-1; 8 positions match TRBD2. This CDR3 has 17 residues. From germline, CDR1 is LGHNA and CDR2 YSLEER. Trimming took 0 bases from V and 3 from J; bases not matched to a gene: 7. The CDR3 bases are TGCGCCAGCAGCCAAGACGCCACTAGCGGAAGCTACAATGAGCAGTTCTTC. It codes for CASSQDATSGSYNEQFF.

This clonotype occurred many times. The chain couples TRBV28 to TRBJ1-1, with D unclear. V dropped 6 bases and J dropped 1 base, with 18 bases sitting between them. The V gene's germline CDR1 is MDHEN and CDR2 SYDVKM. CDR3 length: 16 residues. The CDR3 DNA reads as TGTGCCAGCAGCCCCGGGAGGCGGGAATCGAACACTGAAGCTTTCTTT. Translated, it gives CASSPGRRESNTEAFF.

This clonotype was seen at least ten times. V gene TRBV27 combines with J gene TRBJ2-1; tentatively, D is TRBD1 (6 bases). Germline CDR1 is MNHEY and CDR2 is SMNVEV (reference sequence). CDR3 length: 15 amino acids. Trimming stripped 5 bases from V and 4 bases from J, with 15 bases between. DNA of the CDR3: TGTGCCAGCAGTCCGGACAGTTATGGGTACAATGAGCAGTTCTTC. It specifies CASSPDSYGYNEQFF.

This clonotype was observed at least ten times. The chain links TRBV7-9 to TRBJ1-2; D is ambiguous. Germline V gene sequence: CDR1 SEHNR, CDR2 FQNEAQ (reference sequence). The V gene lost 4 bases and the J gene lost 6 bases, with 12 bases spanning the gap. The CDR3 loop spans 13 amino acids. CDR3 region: CASSSGGRNGYTF. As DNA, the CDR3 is TGTGCCAGCAGCTCGGGCGGAAGGAATGGCTACACCTTC.

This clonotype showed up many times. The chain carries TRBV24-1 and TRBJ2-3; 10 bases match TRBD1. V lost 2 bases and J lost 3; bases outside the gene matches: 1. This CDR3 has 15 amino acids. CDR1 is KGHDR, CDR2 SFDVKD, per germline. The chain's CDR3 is CATSDWDRGTDTQYF. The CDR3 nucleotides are TGTGCCACCAGTGATTGGGACAGGGGAACAGATACGCAGTATTTT.

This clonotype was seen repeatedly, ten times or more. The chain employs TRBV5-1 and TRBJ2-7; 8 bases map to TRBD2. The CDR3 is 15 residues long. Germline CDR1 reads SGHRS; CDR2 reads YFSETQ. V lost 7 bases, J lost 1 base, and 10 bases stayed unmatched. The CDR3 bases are TGCGCCAGCGCCCTCGGTATAGCGGGATCCTACGAGCAGTACTTC. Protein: CASALGIAGSYEQYF. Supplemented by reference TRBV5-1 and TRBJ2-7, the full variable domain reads KAGVTQTPRYLIKTRGQQVTLSCSPISGHRSVSWYQQTPGQGLQFLFEYFSETQRNKGNFPGRFSGRQFSNSRSEMNVSTLELGDSALYLCASALGIAGSYEQYFGPGTRLTVT.

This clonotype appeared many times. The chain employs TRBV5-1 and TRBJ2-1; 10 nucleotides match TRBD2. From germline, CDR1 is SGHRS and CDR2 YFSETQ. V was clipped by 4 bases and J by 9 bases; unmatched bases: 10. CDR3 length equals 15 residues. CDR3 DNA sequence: TGCGCCAGCAGCCCAGCTAGCGGGAGTCGGGGTGAGCAGTTCTTC. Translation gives CASSPASGSRGEQFF.

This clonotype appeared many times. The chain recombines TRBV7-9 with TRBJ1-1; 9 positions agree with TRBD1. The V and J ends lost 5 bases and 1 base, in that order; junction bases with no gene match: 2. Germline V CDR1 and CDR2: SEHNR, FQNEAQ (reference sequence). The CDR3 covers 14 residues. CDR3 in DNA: TGTGCCAGCAGCCGGGGACAGGGGAACACTGAAGCTTTCTTT. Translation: CASSRGQGNTEAFF. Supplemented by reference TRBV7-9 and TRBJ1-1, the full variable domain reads DTGVSQNPRHKITKRGQNVTFRCDPISEHNRLYWYRQTLGQGPEFLTYFQNEAQLEKSRLLSDRFSAERPKGSFSTLEIQRTEQGDSAMYLCASSRGQGNTEAFFGQGTRLTVV.

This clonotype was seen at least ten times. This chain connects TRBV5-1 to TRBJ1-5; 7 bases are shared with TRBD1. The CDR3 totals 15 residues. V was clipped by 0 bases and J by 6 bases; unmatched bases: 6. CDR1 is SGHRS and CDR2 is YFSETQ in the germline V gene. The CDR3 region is CASSLGDRDGQPQHF. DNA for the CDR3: TGCGCCAGCAGCTTGGGAGACAGGGACGGTCAGCCCCAGCATTTT. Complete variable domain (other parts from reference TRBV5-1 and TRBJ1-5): KAGVTQTPRYLIKTRGQQVTLSCSPISGHRSVSWYQQTPGQGLQFLFEYFSETQRNKGNFPGRFSGRQFSNSRSEMNVSTLELGDSALYLCASSLGDRDGQPQHFGDGTRLSIL.